The present T cell receptor beta chain was sequenced within a study of OX40 agonist ivuxolimab in advanced cancers. Study-wide results and caveats: On average, CD8+ T cells showed a greater number of expanded clones than CD4+. By week 6 at 0.1 to 3.0 mg/kg, blood CD4+ and CD8+ T cells had expanded clonally.

Trimming took 3 bases from V and 7 from J; bases not matched to a gene: 10. Per germline, CDR1 GTSNPN and CDR2 SVGIG (reference sequence). The CDR3 contains 17 residues. With regard to this clone: Its antigen is currently unknown.

Only in-frame clones appear in the TCRdb table, and some are missing; sequencing was by immunoSEQ multiplex PCR. The sample has about 88,000 clones, around 85% seen once. The source material was CD4+ or CD8+ T cells sorted from blood, sampled in a trial of the OX40 agonist ivuxolimab. The chain employs TRBV30 and TRBJ2-2; 14 bases agree with TRBD2. The TCR originated in an adult with an advanced solid tumor such as melanoma, head and neck, liver or kidney cancer. CDR3 DNA sequence: TGTGCCTGGAGCGGGACTAGCGGGAGCTTCCAGGGCGGGGAGCTGTTTTTT. Translation gives CAWSGTSGSFQGGELFF.